Below are 29 T cell receptor beta chains sequenced from a single sample in a study of neurological immune-mediated disorders. TCRdb re-analysed the 5' RACE reads in MiXCR, keeping a single row per CDR3 protein. The sample has about 80,000 distinct CDR3 sequences, more than 5% seen once. The time point here: longitudinal time-point 2. The specimen was PBMCs. These receptors were collected from a woman aged 60 to 75 with multiple sclerosis.

This clonotype was counted at least ten times. The chain couples TRBV12-3 or TRBV12-4 to TRBJ2-7; D is unresolved. The V end was cut by 6 bases, the J end by 4 bases, with 16 bases between. This CDR3 spans 14 amino acids. CDR3 nucleotide sequence: TGTGCCAGCAGCCCGGTAGTGGCCTTATACGAGCAGTACTTC. Its protein is CASSPVVALYEQYF.

This clonotype appeared many times. The rearrangement uses TRBV5-1 and TRBJ2-5; TRBD1 might be the D (6 bases). The CDR3 has 12 amino acids. Germline CDR1 is SGHRS and CDR2 is YFSETQ. V lost 0 bases and J lost 13, with 13 bases in between. As DNA, the CDR3 is TGCGCCAGCAGCTTGGTACAGGGCCTTTGGTACTTC. Amino acids: CASSLVQGLWYF.

This clonotype was counted at least ten times. J is TRBJ2-7 and V is TRBV15, with 8 nucleotides matching TRBD1. This CDR3 contains 14 residues. V dropped 4 bases and J dropped 4; count of bases not matched to a gene: 6. Germline CDR1 reads LNHNV; CDR2 reads YYDKDF (reference sequence). DNA for the CDR3: TGTGCCACCAGCACCGCCGGGACAGGTTACGAGCAGTACTTC. Protein: CATSTAGTGYEQYF.

At least ten counts were recorded for this clonotype. The chain recombines TRBV20-1 with TRBJ2-3, with D perhaps TRBD2 (5 bases). The germline V and J ends were trimmed by 2 bases and 5 bases, with 11 bases remaining between them. The CDR3 runs 13 residues. Germline-derived CDR1 and CDR2 are DFQATT and SNEGSKA (reference sequence). Here the CDR3 DNA reads TGCAGTGCTAGATTCCCGGGATTAGATACGCAGTATTTT. Its translation is CSARFPGLDTQYF.

This clonotype was observed many times. The chain links TRBV7-2 to TRBJ1-4, with D uncertain. Trimming took 5 bases from V and 6 from J, leaving 16 bases between them. This CDR3 is 15 amino acids long. Germline V gene sequence: CDR1 SGHTA, CDR2 FQGNSA. The CDR3 DNA reads as TGTGCCAGCAGCCCCAGTTGGTGGCGGGATGAAAAACTGTTTTTT. Amino acid sequence: CASSPSWWRDEKLFF. Looking up the rest from reference TRBV7-2 and TRBJ1-4 gives the full variable domain: GAGVSQSPSNKVTEKGKDVELRCDPISGHTALYWYRQSLGQGLEFLIYFQGNSAPDKSGLPSDRFSAERTGGSVSTLTIQRTQQEDSAVYLCASSPSWWRDEKLFFGSGTQLSVL.

This clonotype was picked up many times. This chain connects TRBV27 to TRBJ1-3; D call uncertain. The CDR3 runs 15 residues. The V end was cut by 0 bases, the J end by 2 bases, with 8 bases between. CDR1 is MNHEY, CDR2 SMNVEV, per germline (reference sequence). CDR3 region: CASSLSLGTGNTIYF. As DNA, the CDR3 is TGTGCCAGCAGTTTATCGTTGGGTACTGGAAACACCATATATTTT.

This clonotype was counted at least ten times. The chain links TRBV28 to TRBJ1-1; the match to TRBD1 covers 7 bases. From germline, CDR1 is MDHEN and CDR2 SYDVKM. CDR3 length: 13 residues. After removal of 6 bases from V and 4 bases from J, the junction contained 5 bases not matched to a gene. The CDR3, as DNA: TGTGCCAGCAGGCGACAGGGCCGCACTGAAGCTTTCTTT. This translates into CASRRQGRTEAFF.

This clonotype showed up many times. CDR3 nucleotides: TGCAGCGCCCGGACAGGGGGTAGGGATACGCAGTATTTT. This encodes CSARTGGRDTQYF. The chain uses TRBV29-1 and TRBJ2-3; 10 bases are a match to TRBD1. CDR1 is SQVTM, CDR2 ANQGSEA, per germline. Unmatched junction bases numbered 7, after V lost 7 bases and J lost 6 bases. This CDR3 has 13 residues.

The table lists this clonotype with many counts. The gene calls are TRBV18 and TRBJ1-5; D gene uncertain. The CDR3 is 15 amino acids. Germline V gene data show CDR1 as KGHSH and CDR2 as LQKENI. V dropped 3 bases and J dropped 1 base, with 10 bases sitting between them. The CDR3 protein is CASSPSPGSNQPQHF. The CDR3, as DNA: TGTGCCAGCTCACCGTCGCCCGGGAGCAATCAGCCCCAGCATTTT.

This clonotype was found many times. The chain carries TRBV7-2 and TRBJ2-1; 9 bases map to TRBD2. CDR3 size: 16 residues. The germline gives CDR1 SGHTA, CDR2 FQGNSA. The V gene end was trimmed by 2 bases and the J gene end by 9 bases; junction bases not matched to a gene: 11. Here the CDR3 reads CASSLSGGGASGEQFF. The CDR3 DNA reads as TGTGCCAGCAGCTTAAGTGGCGGGGGGGCCTCCGGTGAGCAGTTCTTC.

CDR3 sequence: CASSTGQPIPEAFF. In DNA, the CDR3 is TGTGCCAGTAGTACGGGACAACCAATTCCTGAAGCTTTCTTT. This chain links TRBV19 with TRBJ1-1; tentative D call: TRBD1 (6 bases). The CDR3 covers 14 residues. The germline V gene encodes CDR1 LNHDA and CDR2 SQIVND (reference sequence). Trimming left V 4 bases short and J 6 bases short, with 15 bases between.

This clonotype showed up many times. The rearrangement joins TRBV7-6 to TRBJ2-3; a weak D match, TRBD2 (6 bases). Looked up from germline, CDR1 is SGHVS and CDR2 is FNYEAQ. The ends were cut back, 5 bases at V and 1 base at J, with 16 bases in the middle. This CDR3 has 16 amino acids. CDR3 region: CASSLQPGERTDTQYF. CDR3 in DNA: TGTGCCAGCAGCCTTCAGCCGGGGGAACGCACAGATACGCAGTATTTT.

This clonotype was seen many times. The DNA for the CDR3 is TGTGCCAGCGGATTCCGCGGGAACTCTGGAAACACCATATATTTT. It translates to CASGFRGNSGNTIYF. The chain combines TRBV12-3 or TRBV12-4 with TRBJ1-3, with D hard to call. CDR3 size: 15 residues. Trimming stripped 8 bases from V and 0 bases from J, with 14 bases between.

In this sample, this clonotype turned up many times. V is TRBV5-1 and J is TRBJ2-3, with no clear D. In germline, CDR1 is SGHRS, CDR2 YFSETQ. The CDR3 loop spans 14 amino acids. The V gene lost 4 bases and the J gene lost 2 bases, with 11 bases spanning the gap. The DNA for the CDR3 is TGCGCCAGCAGCCTCGATCCACACACAGATACGCAGTATTTT. This codes for CASSLDPHTDTQYF.

In its sample, this clonotype was seen many times. The CDR3 DNA reads TGTGCCAGCAGCCCAGTCCTGGATGGGATCGATGAGCAGTTCTTC. This encodes CASSPVLDGIDEQFF. The V and J genes are TRBV7-2 and TRBJ2-1; no clear D gene. Germline-derived CDR1 and CDR2 are SGHTA and FQGNSA. This CDR3 has 15 amino acids. The V gene lost 5 bases and the J gene lost 8 bases, with 19 bases spanning the gap. The whole variable domain, remainder taken from reference TRBV7-2 and TRBJ2-1, is GAGVSQSPSNKVTEKGKDVELRCDPISGHTALYWYRQSLGQGLEFLIYFQGNSAPDKSGLPSDRFSAERTGGSVSTLTIQRTQQEDSAVYLCASSPVLDGIDEQFFGPGTRLTVL.

This clonotype was found many times. This chain connects TRBV18 to TRBJ2-7; D is ambiguous. The length of the CDR3 is 16 residues. The V gene lost 1 base and the J gene lost 5 bases, with 18 bases spanning the gap. The germline V gene encodes CDR1 KGHSH and CDR2 LQKENI. The CDR3 coding sequence is TGTGCCAGCTCACCACTTGCGCCCCCCAATCATAACGAGCAGTACTTC. Residues: CASSPLAPPNHNEQYF.

This clonotype occurred many times. The chain is built from TRBV5-6 and TRBJ1-2; 11 nucleotides agree with TRBD1. This CDR3 has 16 residues. Trimming removed 3 bases from V and 12 bases from J; junction bases left unmatched: 16. Germline lookup yields CDR1 SGHDT and CDR2 YYEEEE. The CDR3 DNA reads TGTGCCAGCAGCTGGGATCAACCGGACAGGGGGCCTCCTAACACCTTC. Translated, it gives CASSWDQPDRGPPNTF. The full variable domain, with the rest looked up from reference TRBV5-6 and TRBJ1-2, is DAGVTQSPTHLIKTRGQQVTLRCSPKSGHDTVSWYQQALGQGPQFIFQYYEEEERQRGNFPDRFSGHQFPNYSSELNVNALLLGDSALYLCASSWDQPDRGPPNTFGSGTRLTVV.

This clonotype showed up many times. J is TRBJ2-1 and V is TRBV3-1; D unresolved. CDR1 and CDR2 (germline): LGHDT, YNNKEL (reference sequence). The CDR3 is 15 amino acids. Trimming left V 0 bases short and J 6 bases short, with 12 bases between. For the CDR3, the DNA is TGTGCCAGCAGCCAAGATGGTGGCACGGTCAATGAGCAGTTCTTC. Translated: CASSQDGGTVNEQFF.

This clonotype was seen ten or more times. V and J are TRBV9 and TRBJ2-7; D could derive from TRBD1 or TRBD2 (6 bases each). Trimming left V 0 bases short and J 0 bases short, with 10 bases between. The CDR3 sequence is 15 residues long. CDR1 and CDR2 from the germline V gene are SGDLS and YYNGEE. Here the CDR3 reads CASSVGGASSYEQYF. As DNA, the CDR3 is TGTGCCAGCAGCGTAGGGGGGGCGAGCTCCTACGAGCAGTACTTC.

Many counts were recorded for this clonotype. V usage is TRBV12-3 or TRBV12-4 and J usage is TRBJ1-5; D unresolved. CDR3 length equals 14 residues. With 5 bases removed from V and 6 bases from J, the gap between germline ends came to 14 bases. In DNA, the CDR3 is TGTGCCAGCAGTCCCACCTTACTAGGTCAGCCCCAGCATTTT. Protein sequence: CASSPTLLGQPQHF.

The sample holds many counts of this clonotype. The V call is TRBV20-1, the J call TRBJ2-7, with 11 bases that match TRBD1. The CDR3 consists of 15 residues. Unmatched junction bases numbered 6, after V lost 1 base and J lost 4 bases. Per the germline V gene, CDR1 is DFQATT and CDR2 is SNEGSKA (reference sequence). The CDR3 DNA sequence: TGCAGTGCTAGAGCCTCCGGGACAGGGGGGTACGAGCAGTACTTC. Translating gives CSARASGTGGYEQYF.

This clonotype was detected many times. The chain has TRBV29-1 and TRBJ2-2; D is uncertain. Germline V gene data show CDR1 as SQVTM and CDR2 as ANQGSEA. This CDR3 region has 11 residues. V lost 7 bases to trimming and J lost 1 base, with 4 bases between them. CDR3 residues: CSAWNTGELFF. The CDR3 bases are TGCAGCGCCTGGAACACCGGGGAGCTGTTTTTT.

This clonotype was counted at least ten times. This rearrangement joins TRBV20-1 to TRBJ2-3; TRBD1 matches 8 bases. Germline CDR1 reads DFQATT; CDR2 reads SNEGSKA (reference sequence). V shed 4 bases, J shed 3 bases, and the junction held 6 bases outside the gene matches. This CDR3 region has 14 residues. In nucleotides, the CDR3 is TGCAGTGCTACTGACAGGGGCCCTACAGATACGCAGTATTTT. Its translation: CSATDRGPTDTQYF.

At least ten counts were recorded for this clonotype. This chain joins TRBV5-1 and TRBJ2-2; D possibly corresponds to TRBD2 (5 bases). The CDR3 has 16 amino acids. Per the germline V gene, CDR1 is SGHRS and CDR2 is YFSETQ. V was pared by 4 bases and J by 0 bases, with 13 bases between. The CDR3 DNA reads as TGCGCCAGCAGCCCCCAGCGGTTCGCGAACACCGGGGAGCTGTTTTTT. Amino acids: CASSPQRFANTGELFF.

This clonotype was seen repeatedly, ten times or more. The chain combines TRBV2 with TRBJ1-1; D uncertain. Germline lookup yields CDR1 SNHLY and CDR2 FYNNEI. The V end was cut by 5 bases, the J end by 14 bases, with 21 bases between. The CDR3 is 13 amino acids. CDR3 in amino acids: CASSSQQPHPFFF. DNA of the CDR3: TGTGCCAGCAGTTCTCAACAGCCGCACCCCTTCTTCTTT.

This clonotype was picked up many times. The V call is TRBV20-1, the J call TRBJ2-1; 8 nucleotides align to TRBD2. V trimming: 6 bases; J trimming: 6 bases; junction bases outside the gene matches: 7. This CDR3 is built from 13 residues. CDR1 and CDR2 (germline): DFQATT, SNEGSKA (reference sequence). CDR3 protein: CSAGGGPLNEQFF. The CDR3 bases are TGCAGTGCCGGGGGGGGGCCCCTCAATGAGCAGTTCTTC.

This clonotype was counted at least ten times. A much larger clone is a single base away; this may be a read error. This is likely a read error, given that the CDR3 carries no conserved phenylalanine or tryptophan at its end. The chain couples TRBV5-1 to TRBJ2-3; no clear D. Germline-derived CDR1 and CDR2 are SGHRS and YFSETQ. The V and J ends lost 0 bases and 3 bases respectively, with 5 bases between them. The CDR3 contains 13 residues. The CDR3 reads CASSLAVTDTQYL. CDR3 DNA: TGCGCCAGCAGCTTGGCGGTTACAGATACGCAGTATTTA.

There are a few counts of this clonotype. This sequence joins TRBV20-1 and TRBJ2-3; 7 bases align to TRBD2. Germline CDR1 is DFQATT and CDR2 is SNEGSKA (reference sequence). The V gene end was trimmed by 0 bases and the J gene end by 1 base; junction bases not matched to a gene: 1. The CDR3 runs 14 residues. CDR3 amino acids: CSARDAGGTDTQYF. CDR3 nucleotide sequence: TGCAGTGCTAGAGATGCGGGGGGCACAGATACGCAGTATTTT.

This clonotype showed up many times. The V and J genes are TRBV7-6 and TRBJ1-4; 7 nucleotides match TRBD1. Unmatched junction bases numbered 11, after V lost 5 bases and J lost 8 bases. The CDR3 spans 15 residues. Germline CDR1 and CDR2: SGHVS and FNYEAQ. The DNA for the CDR3 is TGTGCCAGCAGCCCCGGGACAGCCAAGGTAGAAAAACTGTTTTTT. It is translated as CASSPGTAKVEKLFF.